These 15 T cell receptor beta chains were all obtained from the same sample, sequenced in a study of T cells in Graves' hyperthyroidism and ophthalmopathy. Researchers took RNA transcripts and amplified the TCR beta CDR3 regions from them. Primed by the HTBI set, a first-round RT-PCR was run on the TCR CDR3. TCRdb re-called the multiplex PCR reads with MiXCR, one entry per CDR3 protein. Among some 510,000 distinct CDR3 sequences listed, roughly 20% were seen once. Sequenced: blood. These receptors originate from a young man with Graves' hyperthyroidism.

This clonotype was counted at least ten times. This chain's CDR3 is CASSADRFAEAFF. The CDR3 nucleotides are TGTGCCAGCAGTGCGGACAGGTTTGCTGAAGCTTTCTTT. The chain couples TRBV27 to TRBJ1-1; 7 bases agree with TRBD1. Germline loops: CDR1 MNHEY, CDR2 SMNVEV (reference sequence). CDR3 length equals 13 residues. V shed 5 bases and J 6 bases; nucleotides not matched to a gene: 6.

CDR3 sequence: CASSPSYDGQETQYF. CDR3 DNA: TGCGCCAGCAGCCCCTCCTACGACGGCCAAGAGACCCAGTACTTC. The chain links TRBV5-1 to TRBJ2-5; no reliable D call. With 4 bases removed from V and 1 base from J, the gap between germline ends came to 14 bases. This CDR3 has 15 residues. Germline V gives CDR1 SGHRS, CDR2 YFSETQ.

This rearrangement joins TRBV18 to TRBJ1-3; 8 nucleotides agree with TRBD1. Germline loops: CDR1 KGHSH, CDR2 LQKENI. The CDR3 extends over 16 amino acids. Trimming at V came to 3 bases and at J to 0 bases, leaving 4 bases not matched to a gene. CDR3 DNA sequence: TGTGCCAGCTCACCGGGACAGGTGGGCTCTGGAAACACCATATATTTT. Its translation is CASSPGQVGSGNTIYF.

The chain links TRBV30 to TRBJ1-2; D unresolved. V was clipped by 3 bases and J by 8 bases, with 7 bases between them. The CDR3 consists of 10 residues. Germline V gene lookup returns CDR1 GTSNPN and CDR2 SVGIG (reference sequence). The CDR3 spells CAWRHEGYTF. The CDR3 DNA follows: TGTGCCTGGAGGCACGAGGGCTACACCTTC.

V usage is TRBV20-1 and J usage is TRBJ1-2; TRBD1 matches 8 bases. V trimming: 0 bases; J trimming: 6 bases; junction bases outside the gene matches: 6. This CDR3 region has 14 residues. CDR1 is DFQATT and CDR2 is SNEGSKA in the germline V gene (reference sequence). DNA of the CDR3: TGCAGTGCTAGAGATACCCGGACAGGGAATGGCTACACCTTC. The encoded protein is CSARDTRTGNGYTF.

With respect to this clonotype: This clone may be a read error of a much larger clone one base away. It is likely a read error, because the conserved phenylalanine at the end of the CDR3 is missing. The chain couples TRBV6-2 or TRBV6-3 to TRBJ1-2, with 7 bases identical to TRBD1. The trim removed 5 bases at V and 4 bases at J, leaving 7 bases unmatched. Per the germline V gene, CDR1 is MNHEY and CDR2 is SVGEGT. The CDR3 runs to 14 residues. The CDR3 DNA sequence: TGTGCCAGCAGTCCCCACGGGACAGTCTATGGCTACACCGTC. As protein: CASSPHGTVYGYTV.

This clonotype came up many times. The chain is built from TRBV27 and TRBJ2-7; 10 positions agree with TRBD1. CDR3 size: 15 residues. V lost 5 bases, J lost 5 bases, and 9 bases stayed unmatched. CDR1 and CDR2 from the germline V gene are MNHEY and SMNVEV (reference sequence). In DNA form, the CDR3 reads TGTGCCAGCAGTCCGTGGACAGGGGGAGGGCACGAGCAGTACTTC. Its protein product is CASSPWTGGGHEQYF.

V usage is TRBV6-1 and J usage is TRBJ2-7; D ambiguous. Germline values: CDR1 MNHNS, CDR2 SASEGT. Trimming took 1 base from V and 3 from J, leaving 7 bases between them. This CDR3 has 13 amino acids. CDR3 sequence (DNA): TGTGCCAGCAGTGAAGAGGGCAGCTACGAGCAGTACTTC. This encodes CASSEEGSYEQYF.

This clonotype came up many times. V is TRBV20-1 and J is TRBJ1-1, with D perhaps matching TRBD1 (5 bases). The CDR3 runs 17 residues. CDR1 DFQATT and CDR2 SNEGSKA come from the germline V gene (reference sequence). Here the CDR3 reads CVCGSARDRRGIAEAFF. CDR3 DNA sequence: TGCGTCTGCGGCAGTGCTAGAGATCGCCGGGGGATAGCTGAAGCTTTCTTT.

V usage is TRBV12-3 or TRBV12-4 and J usage is TRBJ2-5; D possibly corresponds to TRBD2 (5 bases). Trimming cost V 8 bases and J 5 bases, with 12 bases left between them. This CDR3 has 12 residues. DNA of the CDR3: TGTGCCAGCCGTGAACTAGGGGAGACCCAGTACTTC. Its translation is CASRELGETQYF.

Ten or more counts support this clonotype. The chain carries TRBV29-1 and TRBJ2-7; no firm D call. V was shortened by 7 bases and J by 7 bases, with 17 bases between the two germline ends. Germline V CDR1 and CDR2: SQVTM, ANQGSEA. This CDR3 region has 12 residues. CDR3 bases: TGCAGCGCCACATCATGGAGTGGGGAGCAGTACTTC. Amino acid sequence: CSATSWSGEQYF.

This clonotype was recorded many times. The J gene is TRBJ1-2, the V gene TRBV20-1, with D hard to call. The CDR3 is 11 amino acids. V was clipped by 4 bases and J by 6 bases, with 9 bases between them. CDR1 is DFQATT and CDR2 is SNEGSKA in the germline V gene (reference sequence). CDR3 sequence: CSAILDDGYTF. Written as DNA, the CDR3 is TGCAGTGCTATTTTGGATGATGGCTACACCTTC.

The V and J genes are TRBV4-1 and TRBJ2-4; 7 bases match TRBD2. Germline CDR1 and CDR2: MGHRA and YSYEKL. CDR3 length equals 16 residues. Unmatched junction bases numbered 11, after V lost 8 bases and J lost 1 base. The CDR3 DNA follows: TGCGCCAGCCGCCTTCTTGGGGGGGGGGCCAAAAACATTCAGTACTTC. Translated, it gives CASRLLGGGAKNIQYF.

This chain uses TRBV6-2 or TRBV6-3 with TRBJ1-1, with D perhaps matching TRBD1 (5 bases). V was cut by 2 bases and J by 4 bases, with 8 bases left in between. The CDR3 runs to 13 residues. Germline V gives CDR1 MNHEY, CDR2 SVGEGT. The CDR3 sequence: CASSYAGLTEAFF. CDR3 in DNA: TGTGCCAGCAGTTACGCAGGGCTCACTGAAGCTTTCTTT.

This clonotype was seen many times. Mismatch with germline at one junction end may stem from a read error. The CDR3: CASSLGTSFSYERYF. CDR3 in DNA: TGCGCCAGCAGCTTGGGAACTAGCTTCTCCTACGAGCGGTACTTC. This chain links TRBV5-1 with TRBJ2-7; D may be TRBD2 (6 bases). Per the germline V gene, CDR1 is SGHRS and CDR2 is YFSETQ. This CDR3 contains 15 residues.